This is a list of T cell receptor beta chains from one sample in a study of blood T cell repertoires in COVID-19. Profiling relied on immunoSEQ multiplex PCR, and the TCRdb table lists in-frame clones only, not all of them. The profile shows some 96,000 clones, around four fifths of them singletons. The sequencing input was peripheral blood. All receptors come from a man aged 50-59 years with active or convalescent COVID-19. Both conserved end residues are part of each CDR3. A D gene is named only where the DNA matches it firmly. Clone size appears in some rows only: once, few, many, or a class for an expanded clone.

abundance	j_gene	v_gene	d_gene	CDR3aa	CDR3nt
.	TRBJ1-2	TRBV3-1/TRBV3-2	TRBD1	CASSPRTGSLGYTF	TGTGCCAGCAGCCCACGGACAGGGTCGTTAGGCTACACCTTC
.	TRBJ2-2	TRBV24-1	.	CATSDAEPGELFF	TGTGCCACCAGTGACGCGGAACCCGGGGAGCTGTTTTTT
once	TRBJ1-1	TRBV5-4	.	CASSNRENTEAFF	TGTGCCAGCAGCAACAGGGAGAACACTGAAGCTTTCTTT
.	TRBJ2-7	TRBV2	TRBD1	CASSEARGTGSYEQYF	TGTGCCAGCAGTGAAGCGCGTGGGACAGGGTCCTACGAGCAGTACTTC
.	TRBJ1-1	TRBV5-1	TRBD1	CASSLGSGTGGPDTEAFF	TGCGCCAGCAGCTTAGGGTCGGGGACAGGGGGACCCGACACTGAAGCTTTCTTT
hyperexpanded	TRBJ1-5	TRBV6-2/TRBV6-3	.	CASSYSGVNQPQHF	TGTGCCAGCAGTTACTCAGGGGTCAATCAGCCCCAGCATTTT
.	TRBJ2-1	TRBV15	TRBD2	CATSRLAADSYNEQFF	TGTGCCACCAGCCGACTAGCCGCTGATTCCTACAATGAGCAGTTCTTC
.	TRBJ2-1	TRBV2	.	CASNLGPGVEQFF	TGTGCCAGCAATCTGGGGCCGGGGGTTGAGCAGTTCTTC
.	TRBJ1-2	TRBV12-3/TRBV12-4	.	CASSLGGPSGYTF	TGTGCCAGCAGTTTAGGGGGGCCAAGTGGCTACACCTTC
.	TRBJ2-1	TRBV19	TRBD1	CASSTGTGLEQFF	TGTGCCAGTAGTACCGGGACAGGCCTTGAGCAGTTCTTC
.	TRBJ1-2	TRBV30	TRBD1	CAWSRPGTAHSYGYTF	TGTGCCTGGAGCCGACCCGGGACAGCTCATTCGTATGGCTACACCTTC
.	TRBJ2-1	TRBV16	.	CASSEDNYNEQFF	TGTGCCAGCAGCGAGGACAACTACAATGAGCAGTTCTTC
.	TRBJ2-5	TRBV7-9	.	CASSFQGPQETQYF	TGTGCCAGCAGCTTCCAGGGGCCCCAGGAGACCCAGTACTTC
few	TRBJ2-7	TRBV19	TRBD2	CASSLRLAGGAYEQYF	TGTGCCAGTAGTTTAAGACTAGCGGGAGGCGCATACGAGCAGTACTTC
.	TRBJ2-7	TRBV11-2	TRBD1	CASSSTYRGNEQYF	TGTGCCAGCAGCTCTACGTACAGGGGCAACGAGCAGTACTTC
.	TRBJ2-4	TRBV3-1/TRBV3-2	.	CASSRDKTGLAKNIQYF	TGTGCCAGCAGCCGCGATAAAACAGGGCTAGCCAAAAACATTCAGTACTTC
.	TRBJ2-2	TRBV7-8	TRBD1	CASSGTTGGGTGELFF	TGTGCCAGCAGCGGTACGACAGGGGGTGGCACCGGGGAGCTGTTTTTT
.	TRBJ1-2	TRBV5-1	.	CASSLAAGDYGYTF	TGCGCCAGCAGCTTGGCCGCGGGGGACTATGGCTACACCTTC
.	TRBJ2-3	TRBV24-1	TRBD2	CATSDRARTSGFTDTQYF	TGTGCCACCAGTGACCGAGCCCGGACTAGCGGATTCACAGATACGCAGTATTTT
.	TRBJ2-5	TRBV13	.	CASYTTRRPKETQYF	TGTGCCAGCTACACAACCCGCAGGCCGAAAGAGACCCAGTACTTC
.	TRBJ1-4	TRBV9	.	CASSVGLATNEKLFF	TGTGCCAGCAGCGTAGGGCTTGCAACTAATGAAAAACTGTTTTTT
.	TRBJ2-7	TRBV10-1	TRBD2	CASSSGTPGLAAASSYEQYF	TGCGCCAGCAGTTCCGGGACCCCGGGACTAGCGGCCGCCAGCTCCTACGAGCAGTACTTC
.	TRBJ1-4	TRBV2	.	CASRGQSLYEKLFF	TGTGCCAGCAGAGGACAGTCGTTATATGAAAAACTGTTTTTT
.	TRBJ2-5	TRBV18	TRBD2	CASSPSSGLAMETQYF	TGTGCCAGCTCACCATCGTCCGGACTAGCGATGGAGACCCAGTACTTC